Below are 4 T cell receptor beta chains sequenced from a single sample in a study of identical twins. TCRdb ran MiXCR on the 5' RACE reads and lists one entry per CDR3 protein. The sample lists about 520,000 distinct CDR3 sequences, less than 25% seen once, with about 0.93% in the top ten. These records were also assigned to another study, of T cells expressing NK-cell markers.

Sequences were obtained from CD4+ T cells sorted from blood. These receptors were obtained from a woman aged 18-30 years in good health.

This chain joins TRBV2 and TRBJ2-5; 8 nucleotides match TRBD1. This CDR3 has 15 residues. Germline trimming cut 6 bases from V and 3 bases from J; bases unmatched to any gene: 9. Germline CDR1 reads SNHLY; CDR2 reads FYNNEI. The CDR3 region is CASRDTGGGKETQYF. The CDR3 DNA reads TGTGCCAGCAGGGACACAGGGGGTGGAAAAGAGACCCAGTACTTC.

This clonotype was seen a few times. V and J are TRBV2 and TRBJ1-5; TRBD1 matches 7 bases. V lost 6 bases to trimming and J lost 4 bases; unmatched junction nucleotides: 9. Germline CDR1 and CDR2: SNHLY and FYNNEI. This CDR3 comprises 15 residues. The CDR3 is CASSKDGTANQPQHF. Here the CDR3 DNA reads TGTGCCAGCAGCAAAGACGGGACAGCTAATCAGCCCCAGCATTTT.

The J gene is TRBJ2-3, the V gene TRBV18; D not resolved. Between the trimmed V and J ends, which lost 3 bases and 3 bases, there was a span of 16 bases. There are 16 residues in the CDR3. Germline CDR1 reads KGHSH; CDR2 reads LQKENI. CDR3 sequence (DNA): TGTGCCAGCTCACCCAGTCAGCGCATATTGACAGATACGCAGTATTTT. This gives the protein CASSPSQRILTDTQYF.

There are many counts of this clonotype. The rearrangement links TRBV9 to TRBJ2-3; tentatively, D is TRBD1 or TRBD2 (5 bases each). CDR1 and CDR2 from the germline V gene are SGDLS and YYNGEE. V was cut by 0 bases and J by 5 bases, with 7 bases left in between. This CDR3 has 13 amino acids. The CDR3 reads CASSVGGEDTQYF. The DNA for the CDR3 is TGTGCCAGCAGCGTAGGAGGGGAAGATACGCAGTATTTT.